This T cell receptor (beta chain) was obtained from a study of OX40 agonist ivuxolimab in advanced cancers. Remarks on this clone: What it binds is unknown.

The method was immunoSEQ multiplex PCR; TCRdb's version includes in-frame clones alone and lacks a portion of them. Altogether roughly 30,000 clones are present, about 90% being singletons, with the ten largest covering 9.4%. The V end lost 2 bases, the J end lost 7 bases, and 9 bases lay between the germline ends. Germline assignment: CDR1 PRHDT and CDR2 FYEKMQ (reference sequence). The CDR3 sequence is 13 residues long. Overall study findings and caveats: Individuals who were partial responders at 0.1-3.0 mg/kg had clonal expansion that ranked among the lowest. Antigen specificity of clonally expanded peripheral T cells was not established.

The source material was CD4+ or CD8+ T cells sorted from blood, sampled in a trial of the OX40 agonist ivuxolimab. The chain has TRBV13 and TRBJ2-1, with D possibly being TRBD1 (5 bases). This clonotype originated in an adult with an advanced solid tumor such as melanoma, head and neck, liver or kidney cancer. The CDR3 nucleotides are TGTGCCAGCAGCTTACAGGGAAAGAATGAGCAGTTCTTC. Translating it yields CASSLQGKNEQFF.